These 25 T cell receptor beta chains originate from one sample sequenced in a study of tumor-infiltrating lymphocytes in localized non-small cell lung cancer. Libraries were prepared by immunoSEQ multiplex PCR; TCRdb keeps only in-frame clonotypes and omits some of them. The table records 24,000 or so clones, roughly 69% of them present only once. Sequences were obtained from lung tumor tissue. The receptor set was obtained from a human donor with non-small cell lung cancer.

This clone was seen more than once but under ten times. V gene TRBV5-4 combines with J gene TRBJ2-1; 8 nucleotides agree with TRBD2. The germline gives CDR1 SGHNT, CDR2 YYREEE (reference sequence). J lost 5 bases, V lost 6 bases, and 4 bases had no gene match. This CDR3 contains 13 residues. The CDR3 DNA sequence: TGTGCCAGCAAAGCGGGAGAACACAATGAGCAGTTCTTC. It yields the protein CASKAGEHNEQFF.

The CDR3 here is CASRLQGVGSDEKLFF. The CDR3 nucleotides are TGCGCCAGCAGACTCCAGGGAGTCGGAAGTGATGAAAAACTGTTTTTT. V usage is TRBV5-1 and J usage is TRBJ1-4; weak D call: TRBD1 (5 bases). The V end lost 5 bases, the J end lost 6 bases, and 20 bases lay between the germline ends. The CDR3 runs to 16 residues. The germline V gene has CDR1 SGHRS and CDR2 YFSETQ.

This chain links TRBV5-1 with TRBJ1-1; D gene ambiguous. CDR3 length: 14 residues. Trimming pared 0 bases from V and 2 bases from J, leaving 8 bases between. Germline assignment: CDR1 SGHRS and CDR2 YFSETQ. The CDR3: CASSLAGSNTEAFF. Here the CDR3 DNA reads TGCGCCAGCAGCTTGGCCGGCAGCAACACTGAAGCTTTCTTT.

J is TRBJ1-5 and V is TRBV2, with D possibly matching TRBD1 (6 bases). The CDR3 totals 14 residues. The V end lost 5 bases, the J end lost 7 bases, and 15 bases lay between the germline ends. From germline, CDR1 is SNHLY and CDR2 FYNNEI. The CDR3 DNA sequence: TGTGCCAGCAGTCCGGGGGCCCCGGGGCAGCCCCAGCATTTT. It yields the protein CASSPGAPGQPQHF.

V is TRBV7-2 and J is TRBJ2-7; perhaps TRBD1 as D (6 bases). CDR3 length equals 13 residues. V dropped 5 bases and J dropped 4 bases, with 12 bases sitting between them. The germline gives CDR1 SGHTA, CDR2 FQGNSA. CDR3 sequence: CASSRPGAYEQYF. The CDR3 DNA sequence: TGTGCCAGCAGCCGTCCAGGGGCATACGAGCAGTACTTC.

This clone came up a few times. The chain joins TRBV19 to TRBJ2-5; either TRBD1 or TRBD2 may fit D (6 bases each). CDR3 length: 13 residues. The V and J ends lost 5 bases and 5 bases respectively, with 12 bases between them. CDR1 is LNHDA, CDR2 SQIVND, per germline (reference sequence). The CDR3 loop reads CASSSQGGETQYF. The CDR3 coding sequence is TGTGCCAGTAGTTCTCAAGGGGGGGAGACCCAGTACTTC.

This clone was recorded only once. V is TRBV6-1 and J is TRBJ2-5; no firm D call. The V gene's germline CDR1 is MNHNS and CDR2 SASEGT. The CDR3 runs 12 residues. The V and J ends lost 3 bases and 5 bases respectively, with 7 bases between them. As DNA, the CDR3 is TGTGCCAGCAGTGAGGCCCTGGAGACCCAGTACTTC. Translating gives CASSEALETQYF.

This chain uses TRBV18 with TRBJ2-3; a weak D match, TRBD2 (6 bases). Germline V gene sequence: CDR1 KGHSH, CDR2 LQKENI. The V end lost 3 bases, the J end lost 6 bases, and 16 bases lay between the germline ends. The CDR3 consists of 15 residues. DNA for the CDR3: TGTGCCAGCTCACCGTTTATTGAGGAGGGGGATACGCAGTATTTT. Its translation: CASSPFIEEGDTQYF. Full variable domain (missing parts from reference TRBV18 and TRBJ2-3): NAGVMQNPRHLVRRRGQEARLRCSPMKGHSHVYWYRQLPEEGLKFMVYLQKENIIDESGMPKERFSAEFPKEGPSILRIQQVVRGDSAAYFCASSPFIEEGDTQYFGPGTRLTVL.

The chain recombines TRBV11-3 with TRBJ1-4; unclear D gene. Per germline, CDR1 SGHNT and CDR2 YENEEA. V shed 4 bases and J shed 7 bases, with 13 bases lying between them. The CDR3 loop spans 14 amino acids. CDR3 sequence: CASSSGLEGEKLFF. The CDR3 DNA reads TGTGCCAGCAGCTCCGGTCTGGAGGGTGAAAAACTGTTTTTT.

This clone has just a few counts. V and J are TRBV4-3 and TRBJ2-1; 9 bases map to TRBD2. The CDR3 totals 17 residues. The ends lost 0 bases at V and 6 bases at J; junction bases unmatched: 9. From germline, CDR1 is LGHNA and CDR2 YSLEER. The CDR3 sequence: CASSQEGLAGRGNEQFF. CDR3 DNA: TGCGCCAGCAGCCAAGAGGGGCTAGCGGGGAGGGGCAATGAGCAGTTCTTC.

This clone was recorded once. This sequence joins TRBV7-9 and TRBJ1-4; 7 bases match TRBD1. This CDR3 is built from 15 residues. Per germline, CDR1 SEHNR and CDR2 FQNEAQ (reference sequence). After removal of 2 bases from V and 7 bases from J, the junction contained 7 bases not matched to a gene. DNA of the CDR3: TGTGCCAGCAGCTTATCCGGGACAGAGATTGAAAAACTGTTTTTT. Its translation: CASSLSGTEIEKLFF.

The chain couples TRBV20-1 to TRBJ1-2; no firm D call. CDR3 size: 11 residues. V shed 3 bases and J shed 0 bases, with 2 bases lying between them. Germline V lookup: CDR1 DFQATT, CDR2 SNEGSKA (reference sequence). The CDR3 here is CSASPNYGYTF. The CDR3 coding sequence is TGCAGTGCTAGTCCTAACTATGGCTACACCTTC.

This sequence joins TRBV7-3 and TRBJ2-7, with D hard to call. Trimming removed 5 bases at V and 3 bases at J, with 11 bases between. The germline CDR1 and CDR2 sequences are SGHTA and FQGTGA. The CDR3 is 13 amino acids. CDR3 nucleotide sequence: TGTGCCAGCAGCCTGGACGCGAACTACGAGCAGTACTTC. This codes for CASSLDANYEQYF.

This clone was picked up a small number of times. The rearrangement uses TRBV29-1 and TRBJ2-2; TRBD2 might be the D (5 bases). Germline-derived CDR1 and CDR2 are SQVTM and ANQGSEA. Trimming removed 0 bases from V and 9 bases from J, with 11 bases in between. This CDR3 is built from 13 residues. CDR3: CSVEDRTGRELFF. The CDR3 DNA follows: TGCAGCGTTGAAGATCGGACCGGGAGGGAGCTGTTTTTT.

This clone was found a few times. V usage is TRBV5-1 and J usage is TRBJ2-2; D is possibly TRBD2 (6 bases). This CDR3 comprises 15 residues. V gave up 4 bases and J gave up 6 bases, with 16 bases separating them. Germline lookup yields CDR1 SGHRS and CDR2 YFSETQ. The chain's CDR3 is CASSPQTSTAGELFF. In nucleotides, the CDR3 is TGCGCCAGCAGCCCTCAAACTAGCACCGCCGGGGAGCTGTTTTTT.

The chain combines TRBV28 with TRBJ1-5; 7 nucleotides agree with TRBD1. V dropped 5 bases and J dropped 6; count of bases not matched to a gene: 10. The CDR3 length is 15 residues. Germline CDR1 and CDR2: MDHEN and SYDVKM. The DNA for the CDR3 is TGTGCCAGCAGTCCCCCTCAGGGGGGCGGTCAGCCCCAGCATTTT. The encoded protein is CASSPPQGGGQPQHF.

This clone was observed once. This chain uses TRBV18 with TRBJ1-1; D gene unclear. Trimming removed 5 bases from V and 0 bases from J, with 10 bases in between. Germline V gene lookup returns CDR1 KGHSH and CDR2 LQKENI. This CDR3 spans 14 amino acids. CDR3 sequence: CASSTGLLNTEAFF. The CDR3, as DNA: TGTGCCAGCTCAACCGGACTCCTGAACACTGAAGCTTTCTTT.

The chain joins TRBV28 to TRBJ2-7, with a possible D match to TRBD2 (6 bases). Germline V gene sequence: CDR1 MDHEN, CDR2 SYDVKM. The CDR3 runs 17 residues. V lost 4 bases and J 9 bases, leaving 28 bases between the germline ends. The CDR3 sequence is CASSSSHGRPNKVSQYF. The DNA of the CDR3 is TGTGCCAGCAGTTCATCCCACGGGAGACCGAACAAGGTATCGCAGTACTTC.

The genes are TRBV5-4 and TRBJ1-1, with 8 nucleotides matching TRBD1. V gave up 10 bases and J gave up 0 bases; unmatched junction bases: 2. Germline-derived CDR1 and CDR2 are SGHNT and YYREEE (reference sequence). CDR3 length: 12 residues. DNA of the CDR3: TGTGCCTCACAGGGGGTGAACACTGAAGCTTTCTTT. The encoded protein is CASQGVNTEAFF.

The chain has TRBV6-6 and TRBJ2-1, with 9 positions matching TRBD2. The germline gives CDR1 MNHNY, CDR2 SVGAGI (reference sequence). V was clipped by 6 bases and J by 5 bases; unmatched bases: 8. This CDR3 comprises 15 residues. The CDR3 nucleotides read TGTGCCAGCAGGCTAGCGGGAAGAGGTGACAATGAGCAGTTCTTC. Translating gives CASRLAGRGDNEQFF.

The chain recombines TRBV28 with TRBJ2-5; TRBD2 is a possible D gene (6 bases). This CDR3 comprises 15 residues. Trimming stripped 6 bases from V and 6 bases from J, with 20 bases between. Germline CDR1 reads MDHEN; CDR2 reads SYDVKM. Written as DNA, the CDR3 is TGTGCCAGCAGCTCCCGCCCCGGGACTTCTAAGACCCAGTACTTC. This gives the protein CASSSRPGTSKTQYF. The complete variable domain, with remaining parts taken from reference TRBV28 and TRBJ2-5, reads DVKVTQSSRYLVKRTGEKVFLECVQDMDHENMFWYRQDPGLGLRLIYFSYDVKMKEKGDIPEGYSVSREKKERFSLILESASTNQTSMYLCASSSRPGTSKTQYFGPGTRLLVL.

The chain is built from TRBV7-2 and TRBJ2-5; D not resolved. Trimming shortened V by 3 bases and J by 1 base, and 12 bases separated the two germline ends. The germline gives CDR1 SGHTA, CDR2 FQGNSA. CDR3 length: 15 amino acids. The CDR3 nucleotides read TGTGCCAGCAGCTTTATTAGGGCAGGCCAAGAGACCCAGTACTTC. It codes for CASSFIRAGQETQYF.

This clone was counted only a few times. The J gene is TRBJ2-7, the V gene TRBV6-5; TRBD1 is a possible D gene (6 bases). CDR3 length equals 13 residues. The ends were cut back, 5 bases at V and 5 bases at J, with 13 bases in the middle. Germline V gene sequence: CDR1 MNHEY, CDR2 SVGAGI. This CDR3 is CASSTGRIDEQYF. For the CDR3, the DNA is TGTGCCAGCAGTACAGGGAGAATAGACGAGCAGTACTTC.

This clone rates as medium-sized (0.01 to 0.1%). This chain uses TRBV28 with TRBJ2-3, with 12 bases lining up with TRBD2. The germline gives CDR1 MDHEN, CDR2 SYDVKM. Unmatched junction bases numbered 14, after V lost 8 bases and J lost 5 bases. CDR3 size: 17 residues. The CDR3 sequence: CASPPHRTSGTGDTQYF. The CDR3 DNA reads as TGTGCCAGCCCTCCCCACAGGACTAGCGGGACGGGAGATACGCAGTATTTT. The entire variable domain, with the rest obtained from reference TRBV28 and TRBJ2-3, is as follows: DVKVTQSSRYLVKRTGEKVFLECVQDMDHENMFWYRQDPGLGLRLIYFSYDVKMKEKGDIPEGYSVSREKKERFSLILESASTNQTSMYLCASPPHRTSGTGDTQYFGPGTRLTVL.

CDR3 sequence: CASSLGREGGYTF. As DNA, the CDR3 is TGTGCCAGCAGCTTGGGCAGGGAGGGTGGCTACACCTTC. V gene TRBV7-9 combines with J gene TRBJ1-2; weak D call: TRBD1 (5 bases). Germline-derived CDR1 and CDR2 are SEHNR and FQNEAQ (reference sequence). Trimming took off 3 bases at V and 7 bases at J, with 12 bases between the two ends. The CDR3 extends over 13 amino acids.